Listed below are T cell receptor beta chains from one sample, sequenced in a study of T-cell reconstitution after alpha-beta-depleted transplantation in children. TCRdb itself ran the PCR reads through MiXCR, one entry per CDR3 protein. The sample has about 350,000 distinct CDR3 sequences, 15% to 20% seen once. The sequencing used PBMCs, mostly from graft donor cells, collected 360 days after TCRalphabeta/CD19-depleted stem cell transplant. Source of these receptors: a male patient aged 2 to 9 who had a stem cell transplant for acute lymphoblastic leukemia, so the T cells may come from the graft donor. Both conserved end residues are part of each CDR3.

CDR3 | J | V | length
CATSKPGQGYYNEQFF | TRBJ2-1 | TRBV15 | 16
CASSQFSEQETQYF | TRBJ2-5 | TRBV23-1 | 14
CASSLEGAQGETQYF | TRBJ2-5 | TRBV5-6 | 15
CASSLVASGAYEQYF | TRBJ2-7 | TRBV5-6 | 15
CASSQGDWRTEAFF | TRBJ1-1 | TRBV12-3/TRBV12-4 | 14
CASSLAPSGIYEQYF | TRBJ2-7 | TRBV7-2 | 15
CASSDHRGDTQYF | TRBJ2-3 | TRBV12-3/TRBV12-4 | 13
CASSSPLGSNTDTQYF | TRBJ2-3 | TRBV7-2 | 16
CASSLRDNLASGANVLTF | TRBJ2-6 | TRBV18 | 18
CSGEAGGPYEQYF | TRBJ2-7 | TRBV29-1 | 13
CASRPADSLQETQYF | TRBJ2-5 | TRBV4-1 | 15
CASSLRGRAASVWDEQFF | TRBJ2-1 | TRBV11-2 | 18
CASSLYRTSLNSYNEQFF | TRBJ2-1 | TRBV27 | 18
CASTPATGHAGELFF | TRBJ2-2 | TRBV4-3 | 15
CASSPLDRGLTGELFF | TRBJ2-2 | TRBV3-1 | 16